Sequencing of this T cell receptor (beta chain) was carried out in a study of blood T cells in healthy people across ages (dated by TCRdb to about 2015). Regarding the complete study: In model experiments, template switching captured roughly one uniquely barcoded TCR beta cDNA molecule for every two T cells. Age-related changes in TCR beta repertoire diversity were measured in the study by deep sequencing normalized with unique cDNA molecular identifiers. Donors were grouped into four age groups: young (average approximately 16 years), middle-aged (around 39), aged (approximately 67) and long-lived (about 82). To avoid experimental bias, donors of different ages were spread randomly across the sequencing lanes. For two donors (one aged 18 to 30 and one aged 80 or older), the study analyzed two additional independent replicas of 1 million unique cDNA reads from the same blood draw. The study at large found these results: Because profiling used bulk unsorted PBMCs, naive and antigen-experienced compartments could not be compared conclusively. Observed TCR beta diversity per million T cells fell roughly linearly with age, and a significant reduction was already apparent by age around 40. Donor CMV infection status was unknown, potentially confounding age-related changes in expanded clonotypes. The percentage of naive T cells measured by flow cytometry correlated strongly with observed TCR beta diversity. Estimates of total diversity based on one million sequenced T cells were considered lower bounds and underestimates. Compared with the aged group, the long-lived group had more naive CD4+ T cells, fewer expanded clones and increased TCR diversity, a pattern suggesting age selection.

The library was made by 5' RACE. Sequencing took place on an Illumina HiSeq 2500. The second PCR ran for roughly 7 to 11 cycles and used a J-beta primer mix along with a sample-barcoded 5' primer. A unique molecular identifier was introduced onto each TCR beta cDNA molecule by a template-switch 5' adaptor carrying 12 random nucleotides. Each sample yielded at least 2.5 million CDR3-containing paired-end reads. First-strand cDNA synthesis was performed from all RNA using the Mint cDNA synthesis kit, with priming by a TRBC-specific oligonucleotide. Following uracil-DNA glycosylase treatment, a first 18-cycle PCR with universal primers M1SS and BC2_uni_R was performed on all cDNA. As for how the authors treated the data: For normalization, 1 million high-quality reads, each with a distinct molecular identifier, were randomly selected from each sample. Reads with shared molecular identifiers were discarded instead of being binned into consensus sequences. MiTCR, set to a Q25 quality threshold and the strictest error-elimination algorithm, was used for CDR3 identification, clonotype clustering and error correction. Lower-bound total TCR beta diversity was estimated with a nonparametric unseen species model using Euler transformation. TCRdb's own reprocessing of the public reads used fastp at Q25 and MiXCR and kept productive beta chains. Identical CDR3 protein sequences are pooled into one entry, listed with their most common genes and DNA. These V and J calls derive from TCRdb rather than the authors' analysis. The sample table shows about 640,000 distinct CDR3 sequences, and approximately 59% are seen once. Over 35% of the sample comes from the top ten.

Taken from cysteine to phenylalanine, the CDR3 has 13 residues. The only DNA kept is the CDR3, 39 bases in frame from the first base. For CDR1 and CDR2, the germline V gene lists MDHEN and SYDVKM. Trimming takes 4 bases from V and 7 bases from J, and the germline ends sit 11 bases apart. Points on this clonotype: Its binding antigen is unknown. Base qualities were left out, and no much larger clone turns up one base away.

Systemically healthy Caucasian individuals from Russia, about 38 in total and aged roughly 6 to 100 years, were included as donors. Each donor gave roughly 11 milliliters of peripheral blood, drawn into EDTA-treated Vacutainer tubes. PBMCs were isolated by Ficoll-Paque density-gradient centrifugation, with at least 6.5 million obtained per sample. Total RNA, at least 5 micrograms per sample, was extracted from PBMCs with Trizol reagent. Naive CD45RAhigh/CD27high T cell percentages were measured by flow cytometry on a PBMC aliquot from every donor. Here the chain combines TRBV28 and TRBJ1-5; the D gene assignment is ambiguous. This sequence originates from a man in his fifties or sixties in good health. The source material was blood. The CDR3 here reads CASSSPVGQPQHF. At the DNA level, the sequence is TGTGCCAGCAGTTCCCCAGTGGGACAGCCCCAGCATTTT.